This TCR beta chain was found in a study of cytomegalovirus exposure and HLA in healthy donors (dated by TCRdb to between 2016 and 2019). For the wider study: In an earlier analysis of several hundred of the donors, 276 Gb of sequence data and just under 120 million unique TCR beta sequences from about 180 million T cells were reported. Around 320 gigabases of sequencing data and some 85 million unique TCR sequences were included in an early release covering about 700 HLA-typed donors. Among the approximately 400 genotyped donors, approximately 77% belonged to the genetic ancestry cluster associated with self-reported Caucasian donors. The aim of the study was to test whether cataloging public T cell receptors could identify signatures of past pathogen exposure. The study used immunosequencing to profile the T cell repertoires of 666 subjects and linked those repertoires to cytomegalovirus serostatus. A separate validation cohort of roughly 130 different subjects was used in addition to the roughly 720-subject first cohort. The study combined high-throughput TCR immunosequencing, statistical association of individual TCRs with disease status, and machine learning to predict cytomegalovirus infection status. A later analysis re-analyzed previously published TCR beta repertoires from approximately 670 donors and added high-resolution HLA genotyping to study TCR occurrence patterns. Rather than drawing on any new phenotypic data, the later analysis identified candidate immune exposures from TCR beta sequences and the way those sequences occurred across donors. An earlier analysis of approximately 580 of the donors used high-throughput TCR beta sequencing to judge whether each TCR beta V gene segment behaved as functional or pseudogenic. Donor age, sex, ethnicity and CMV serostatus were compiled alongside the repertoire data. A later genetic analysis took genome-wide SNP genotypes for about 55% of the roughly 700 donors and used that subset as a discovery cohort. Every repertoire in the discovery cohort had been generated on one and the same sequencing platform. Both class I and class II loci were covered by HLA typing, at four-digit resolution. Typing coverage differed by locus: A, B, C, DRB1 and DQB1 were typed in roughly 620-640 donors, DQA1 in around 500, DPA1 in over 600, and DPB1 in approximately 450. Because of strong linkage in the cohort, five DR-DQ haplotypes were treated as single units for association and clustering. On average, roughly 250,000 unique TCR beta nucleotide sequences were sequenced per donor among a few hundred genotyped donors of the cohort, with about 19% of those sequences being non-productive.

This clone came up a few times. It lacks a known antigen. Base qualities are not provided; no much larger clone lies one nucleotide away. This sample also contains other DNA sequences that code for the same CDR3. The study at large found these results: At a false discovery rate of 0.05, a later analysis linked approximately 18,000 TCR beta sequences to specific HLA alleles. A later analysis reported that several top co-occurrence clusters appeared linked to parvovirus B19, influenza, CMV and Epstein-Barr virus. Compared with the roughly 710-donor mean, donors in an Asian-associated ancestry cluster had fewer N-insertions in productive TCRs, according to a later genetic analysis. Cytomegalovirus status was reported to be diagnosed by the classifier with high specificity and sensitivity in both the original and validation cohorts. Because counts were too low, roughly 16 rarely observed V segments, including chromosome 9 orphons, were excluded from the earlier analysis of 587 of the donors. Because some donors lacked HLA typing at each locus, the association tests relied only on the typed subset. A few of the identified cytomegalovirus-associated TCR beta chains were confirmed in vitro to be specific for cytomegalovirus antigens. According to the authors, the approach could potentially be generalized to other disease states and immunological phenotypes. While some public TCRs were present in many individuals, most TCR sequences turned up only very rarely across donors. A later analysis found that TCR association rates varied across HLA loci, with DRB1 alleles showing the most associated TCRs and HLA-C alleles the fewest. In this cohort, only TCR beta chains were sequenced, and detectable features were limited by the absence of alpha or paired-chain data. Compared with equally common non-associated chains, HLA-associated TCR beta chains in a later analysis were more clonally expanded and had lower generation probabilities. For the cohort, immune exposure information was limited to CMV serostatus. The study listed 164 TCR beta chains as associated with cytomegalovirus. Some IMGT-functional V segments, including TRBV6-2 and TRBV6-3, could not be distinguished by the 87-base-pair reads and were therefore excluded. Presence/absence analyses assumed roughly uniform sequencing depth across donors, an assumption that may not hold. A later analysis found that most CMV-associated TCR beta chains appeared HLA-restricted, with HLA associations seemingly driven largely by CMV exposure. A further reported finding was that TCR beta sequences accurately predicted the HLA-A and HLA-B alleles for most subjects in the first cohort. A cluster of highly shared sequence variants was judged likely to be a technical artifact of the sequencing pipeline. When HLA alleles, especially DR and DQ, strongly co-occurred, attributing TCR associations to individual alleles was difficult. In an earlier analysis of several hundred of the donors, most TCR beta V segments were observed in productive rearrangements about 87% or about 30% of the time, broadly matching IMGT annotations. Linkage disequilibrium might explain the correlated functional status among segregating V segments, but an unknown experimental factor could not be excluded. A later genetic analysis associated a missense DCLRE1C variant with V-gene and J-gene trimming of TCR beta chains, and an independent cohort replicated the association.

The cohort was made up of approximately 700 healthy bone marrow donors. At the time of sampling, all cohort members were nominally healthy, though unrecorded immune exposures were likely present. The donor was CMV seronegative and belonged to the group of over 350 seronegative cohort members. Every donor gave a peripheral blood sample, and the peripheral blood mononuclear cells from that sample were used for TCR beta sequencing. Genomic DNA was extracted from the blood cell samples with the Qiagen DNeasy Blood Extraction Kit. The CDR3 numbers 16 residues from cysteine through phenylalanine. Left in the record is the CDR3 DNA by itself, 48 bases read in frame from the first base. Trimming removed 6 bases from V and 8 bases from J; the gene matches leave 14 bases unexplained. CDR1 LNHDA and CDR2 SQIVND were looked up in the germline V gene (reference sequence). The library was built by means of the immunoSEQ multiplex PCR assay. The multiplex PCR relied on a mix of 60 forward primers for TCR Vbeta segments and 13 reverse primers for TCR Jbeta segments. The CDR3 region of rearranged TCR beta genes was amplified from genomic DNA by a multiplex PCR assay. The Illumina HiSeq System was used to sequence the amplified TCR beta libraries as 87-base-pair reads. For the original study's pipeline: A later analysis tallied some 79 million unique TCR beta chains across the 610 or so repertoires, and 10 million to 11 million of those chains were shared by two or more donors. To remove PCR and sequencing errors, raw reads were error-corrected and collapsed into unique sequences using a nearest-neighbor algorithm that merged closely related sequences. Alignment of CDR3 sequences to IMGT reference sequences was used to assign V, D and J gene segments. For a sequence to be retained, at least a six-nucleotide match to both a V gene segment and a J gene segment was required. Rearrangements were called productive when the CDR3 lacked stop codons and stayed in frame with V and J; all others were non-productive. CDR3 was defined according to IMGT convention as the region running from the second conserved V-encoded cysteine to the conserved J-encoded phenylalanine. Sequences without an unambiguous match to a single V gene segment were excluded from the earlier analysis of about 630 of the donors. An earlier analysis of 500 to 700 of the donors classified V segments as functional when productive rearrangements were above 56.7% and as segregating when the standard deviation between donors was above 5%. A statistical classification framework was built for diagnosing cytomegalovirus status from the catalog of TCR beta chain sequences. In a later analysis, V and J genes were assigned by comparing TCR nucleotide sequences against IMGT/GENE-DB human TR gene sequences. A later analysis assigned CDR3 sequences and most-parsimonious VDJ recombination scenarios with the TCRdist pipeline. In a later analysis, each TCR beta chain was defined by its CDR3 amino acid sequence together with its V-gene family, and reads lacking a unique V-gene family were excluded. To address suspected cross-contamination and a sequencing artifact, a later analysis removed 592 highly shared, low-generation-probability nucleotide sequences. In a later analysis, a clonal expansion index for each public chain was calculated from normalized within-repertoire ranks of inferred template counts. A later analysis computed generation probabilities with a VDJ recombination model fitted to out-of-frame rearrangements, and checked the results against IGoR. In a later analysis, TCR-TCR, TCR-HLA and TCR-CMV co-occurrence was scored with hypergeometric tests, and a repertoire-size bias correction was applied to TCR pairs. In a later analysis, false discovery rates were estimated by permuting HLA or CMV assignments 20 times. In a later analysis, co-occurring TCRs were grouped with DBSCAN, and TCRdist sequence similarity was added when clustering was performed within HLA-allele-positive subsets. Repertoires with fewer than 30,000 or more than 120,000 public chains were left out of co-occurrence clustering, as were about 5 repertoires with anomalous nucleotide sharing. The table comes from immuneACCESS by way of TCRdb, which keeps in-frame sequences with V and J called. Part of the clones is missing from these tables; in studies checked, under half for an unresolved V gene and the rest for unknown reasons. V, J and clone size were drawn from that table, and D and trimming were deduced from the DNA. This sample is represented by around 100,000 clones; around four fifths of them were singletons. The biggest ten clones account for around 7% of the sample.

This TCR was sampled from a man aged 25-45 years in good health and CMV-seronegative. Sequenced sample: PBMCs. The rearranged chain carries TRBV19 and TRBJ2-1; 9 junctional bases match TRBD2. CDR3 region: CASRSVAGGLMDEQFF. The nucleotide sequence reads TGTGCCAGTAGATCTGTGGCGGGGGGGCTAATGGATGAGCAGTTCTTC. The CDR3 plus the reference TRBV19 and TRBJ2-1 genes for the other parts give the full variable domain: DGGITQSPKYLFRKEGQNVTLSCEQNLNHDAMYWYRQDPGQGLRLIYYSQIVNDFQKGDIAEGYSVSREKKESFPLTVTSAQKNPTAFYLCASRSVAGGLMDEQFFGPGTRLTVL.